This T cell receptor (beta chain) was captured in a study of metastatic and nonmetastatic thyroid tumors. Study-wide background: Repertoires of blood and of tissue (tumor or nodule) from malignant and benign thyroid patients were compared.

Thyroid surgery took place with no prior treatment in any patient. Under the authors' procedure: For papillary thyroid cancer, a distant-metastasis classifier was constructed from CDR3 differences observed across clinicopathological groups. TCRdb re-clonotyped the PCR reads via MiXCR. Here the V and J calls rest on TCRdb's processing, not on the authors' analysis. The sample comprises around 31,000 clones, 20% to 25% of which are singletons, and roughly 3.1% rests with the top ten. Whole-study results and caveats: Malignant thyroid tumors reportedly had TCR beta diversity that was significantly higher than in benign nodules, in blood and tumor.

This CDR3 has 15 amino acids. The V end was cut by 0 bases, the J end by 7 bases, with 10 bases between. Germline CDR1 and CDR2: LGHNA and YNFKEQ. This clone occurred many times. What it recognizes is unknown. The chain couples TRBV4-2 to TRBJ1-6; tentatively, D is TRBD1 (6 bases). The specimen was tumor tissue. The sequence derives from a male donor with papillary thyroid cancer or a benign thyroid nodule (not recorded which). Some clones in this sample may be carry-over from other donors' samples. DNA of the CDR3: TGTGCCAGCAGCCAAGAAGGGGGAAAAAATTCACCCCTCCACTTT. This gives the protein CASSQEGGKNSPLHF.